This T cell receptor (beta chain) was captured in a study of blood T cell repertoires in COVID-19. Seattle patient enrollment occurred during active infection, with longitudinal follow-up thereafter. The repertoire was sequenced with immunoSEQ multiplex PCR; TCRdb's copy has only in-frame clones and lacks some. Of around 140,000 clones listed, 84% are singletons. Germline V lookup: CDR1 MNHEY, CDR2 SVGEGT. Losses at the gene ends were 5 bases for V and 13 bases for J; bases not matched to a gene: 9. CDR3 length: 12 amino acids. The V call is TRBV6-2 or TRBV6-3, the J call TRBJ2-5; 8 bases match TRBD1. The sequenced material came from peripheral blood. The receptor comes from a man aged 30 to 39 with COVID-19, enrolled during active disease. CDR3 in DNA: TGTGCCAGCAGTCGCCCTACAGGGGGTCGGTACTTC. Protein: CASSRPTGGRYF.